The source of this TCR beta chain is a study of T cell clonality in common variable immunodeficiency. Overall study results and limits: Shared TCRbeta clones were fewer between CVID subjects than controls.

Caucasian heritage predominated among both patients and controls. CDR3 length: 15 amino acids. Germline V lookup: CDR1 SGHVS, CDR2 FNYEAQ. Libraries were prepared by immunoSEQ multiplex PCR; TCRdb keeps only in-frame clonotypes and omits some of them. The profile covers roughly 42,000 clones, none occurring a single time. This clone was recorded a few times. Its antigen remains unknown. Read coverage stops 3 residues before the CDR3 terminus; the germline J gene supplies the remainder. Sequencing was done on a sample of peripheral blood mononuclear cells. The genes are TRBV7-6 and TRBJ1-2, with D tentatively TRBD1 (5 bases). The clonotype comes from a person aged 18-69 years in good health. CDR3 DNA, as far as it was read: TGTGCCAGCAGCTTAGGGGGGAGCGGGAGGCATGAC. This codes for CASSLGGSGRHD. The entire CDR3 protein reads CASSLGGSGRHDYTF.